This TCR beta chain was retrieved from a study of blood T cell repertoires in COVID-19. For the study at large: The samples span acute and convalescent COVID-19 from the United States, Italy and Spain.

A single count supports this clone. The CDR3 runs to 13 residues. V was trimmed by 6 bases and J by 0 bases, leaving 7 bases between them. Libraries were prepared by immunoSEQ multiplex PCR; TCRdb keeps only in-frame clonotypes and omits some of them. Here the sample spans approximately 330,000 clones, 88% being singletons. The clonotype was recovered from a woman aged 50 to 65 with active or convalescent COVID-19. The chain carries TRBV12-3 or TRBV12-4 and TRBJ2-3; D is unclear. The sequenced sample was peripheral blood. CDR3 bases: TGTGCCAGCAGCCCTCCCAGCACAGATACGCAGTATTTT. It codes for CASSPPSTDTQYF.